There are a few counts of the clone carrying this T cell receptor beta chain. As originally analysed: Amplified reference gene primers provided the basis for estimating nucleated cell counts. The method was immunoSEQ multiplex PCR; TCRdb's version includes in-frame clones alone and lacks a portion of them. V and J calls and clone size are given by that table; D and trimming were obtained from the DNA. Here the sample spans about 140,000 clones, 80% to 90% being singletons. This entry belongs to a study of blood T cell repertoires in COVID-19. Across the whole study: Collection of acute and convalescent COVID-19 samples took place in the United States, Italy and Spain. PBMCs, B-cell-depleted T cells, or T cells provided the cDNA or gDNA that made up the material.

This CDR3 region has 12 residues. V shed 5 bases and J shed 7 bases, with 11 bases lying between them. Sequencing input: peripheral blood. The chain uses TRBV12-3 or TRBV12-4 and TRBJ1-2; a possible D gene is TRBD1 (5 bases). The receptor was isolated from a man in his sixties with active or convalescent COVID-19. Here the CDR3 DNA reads TGTGCCAGCAGTCTTCAGGGTGGTGGCTACACCTTC. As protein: CASSLQGGGYTF.